This T cell receptor (beta chain) was captured in a study of T cell responses to AZD1222 COVID-19 vaccine. Findings and limits, study-wide: Seropositive AZD1222 recipients at baseline numbered only five or six. Clonal diversity was possibly underestimated, and white British individuals and females predominated among donors. The breadth and depth of Spike-specific TCRs increased once two AZD1222 doses had been given.

Assay: immunoSEQ multiplex PCR; the TCRdb copy retains only in-frame clones and omits some. Of about 96,000 clones detected, approximately 90% appear once; the ten largest clones hold about 1.5%. As for this clone: The antigen remains undetermined.

Sequenced material: peripheral blood, taken on day 0 of AZD1222 vaccination. The sequence was collected from an adult in good health.

CDR3 in amino acids: CASRHSGGANTEAFF. The CDR3 coding sequence is TGTGCCAGCAGACATTCAGGAGGAGCGAACACTGAAGCTTTCTTT. The rearrangement uses TRBV3-1 (or the pseudogene TRBV3-2) and TRBJ1-1; no definite D call. V lost 6 bases to trimming and J lost 1 base, with 15 bases between them. The CDR3 covers 15 residues. CDR1 and CDR2 (germline): LGHDT, YNNKEL (reference sequence).